This T cell receptor beta chain is drawn from a study of blood T cell repertoires in COVID-19. In the study overall: The study drew acute and convalescent COVID-19 samples from the United States, Italy and Spain. PBMCs, B-cell-depleted T cells, or T cells provided the cDNA or gDNA that made up the material.

This CDR3 is built from 15 residues. Unmatched junction bases numbered 7, after V lost 3 bases and J lost 5 bases. Germline lookup yields CDR1 MNHNS and CDR2 SASEGT. How the authors handled the data: Nucleated cell number was recorded as an estimate derived from reference gene primer amplification. Repertoires were generated with immunoSEQ multiplex PCR, while TCRdb's copy carries only in-frame clones and drops some. The V and J calls and clone size were taken over from that table, and D and trimming were inferred from the DNA. The sample has about 68,000 clones; over 75% are singletons. Material for sequencing was peripheral blood. This chain uses TRBV6-1 with TRBJ2-1; 7 bases are a match to TRBD1. This TCR was recovered from a human donor in a cohort sampled during active COVID-19. The CDR3 DNA is TGTGCCAGCAGTGAGACACAGGGGCGAAACAATGAGCAGTTCTTC. It specifies CASSETQGRNNEQFF.